The rows below give T cell receptor beta chains drawn from one sample of a study of T cell responses to AZD1222 COVID-19 vaccine. Profiled with immunoSEQ multiplex PCR; TCRdb holds only in-frame clones, not every one. This table holds 130,000 or so clones, 80% to 90% found once. The sample consisted of peripheral blood, taken 28 days after the second AZD1222 dose. Receptors originate from an adult who received the AZD1222 COVID-19 vaccine. CDR3s include the opening cysteine and the closing phenylalanine or tryptophan. Part of the rows lack a size; the others show once, few, many or a class for expanded clones.

V	J	size	CDR3
TRBV13	TRBJ2-1	once	CASSLEGAPYNEQFF
TRBV5-6	TRBJ2-7	once	CASSSDRSREQYF
TRBV5-1	TRBJ1-2	.	CASSFGTLDGYTF
TRBV18	TRBJ1-6	.	CASSPPGTAANSPLHF
TRBV10-3	TRBJ2-7	.	CANSGTSSYEQYF
TRBV28	TRBJ2-1	.	CASSQTSVNEQFF
TRBV3-1/TRBV3-2	TRBJ1-2	.	CASSQGPGGGYGYTF
TRBV7-8	TRBJ2-1	once	CASSLVETAYNEQFF
TRBV7-8	TRBJ2-2	.	CASSRRTAGELFF
TRBV5-1	TRBJ2-3	.	CASSWNTDTQYF
TRBV2	TRBJ1-2	once	CASSRDRGQNYGYTF
TRBV9	TRBJ2-1	.	CASSDRSGFDVGNEQFF
TRBV30	TRBJ2-5	.	CASEGGGQETQYF
TRBV11-2	TRBJ1-4	.	CASSTGQAEEKLFF
TRBV19	TRBJ2-3	.	CASRQVGDTQYF
TRBV19	TRBJ1-2	few	CASKRTYDSNGYTF
TRBV6-2/TRBV6-3	TRBJ2-1	.	CASSYSGIYNEQFF
TRBV5-1	TRBJ2-4	.	CASSLMTGYIQYF
TRBV19	TRBJ2-5	once	CASSIDRSGGETQYF
TRBV24-1	TRBJ2-5	.	CATSDVLTAPQETQYF
TRBV18	TRBJ1-5	.	CASSLTGINQPQHF
TRBV6-2/TRBV6-3	TRBJ1-2	.	CASSYSGGNYGYTF
TRBV9	TRBJ1-2	.	CASSVEGAIIYGYTF